One and the same sample provided the 28 T cell receptor beta chains below, sequenced in a study of blood T cell repertoires in COVID-19. Assay used: immunoSEQ multiplex PCR; TCRdb lists only in-frame clones, some missing. Seen here are under 200,000 clones, around four fifths observed once, and the top ten hold roughly 8.1%. The sample comprised peripheral blood. These receptors originate from an elderly woman with COVID-19, enrolled during active disease.

This chain joins TRBV6-6 and TRBJ2-7, with 11 bases fitting TRBD1. The CDR3 has 11 residues. CDR1 and CDR2 from the germline V gene are MNHNY and SVGAGI (reference sequence). The J segment lost 6 bases and the V segment lost 11 bases, leaving 3 bases of the junction unmatched. CDR3 sequence reads: CAHGTGGEQYF. The CDR3 bases are TGTGCCCATGGGACAGGGGGCGAGCAGTACTTC.

This chain connects TRBV5-1 to TRBJ2-1; no reliable D call. In germline, CDR1 is SGHRS, CDR2 YFSETQ. This CDR3 comprises 13 residues. The V and J ends lost 4 bases and 15 bases respectively, with 20 bases between them. The DNA of the CDR3 is TGCGCCAGCAGCCCTTCTACTAACGGCCTAGGGTTCTTC. This translates into CASSPSTNGLGFF.

This chain uses TRBV3-1 (or the pseudogene TRBV3-2) with TRBJ2-5, with TRBD2 as a possible D gene (5 bases). Germline V gene data show CDR1 as LGHDT and CDR2 as YNNKEL (reference sequence). V dropped 7 bases and J dropped 1 base, with 13 bases sitting between them. This CDR3 has 14 amino acids. The CDR3 reads CASTRQRIQETQYF. CDR3 sequence (DNA): TGTGCCAGCACCCGGCAGCGGATCCAAGAGACCCAGTACTTC.

The J gene is TRBJ1-1, the V gene TRBV29-1, with a tentative D call TRBD1 (5 bases). CDR1 SQVTM and CDR2 ANQGSEA come from the germline V gene. The CDR3 runs to 13 residues. Trimming took off 5 bases at V and 4 bases at J, with 14 bases between the two ends. CDR3 DNA: TGCAGCGTTCCAGGGAGGCGAGGCACTGAAGCTTTCTTT. Translated: CSVPGRRGTEAFF. Supplemented by reference TRBV29-1 and TRBJ1-1, the full variable domain reads SAVISQKPSRDICQRGTSLTIQCQVDSQVTMMFWYRQQPGQSLTLIATANQGSEATYESGFVIDKFPISRPNLTFSTLTVSNMSPEDSSIYLCSVPGRRGTEAFFGQGTRLTVV.

This chain links TRBV18 with TRBJ1-4; tentatively, D is TRBD1 (6 bases). Between the trimmed V and J ends, which lost 2 bases and 6 bases, there was a span of 13 bases. The CDR3 length is 15 residues. The V gene's germline CDR1 is KGHSH and CDR2 LQKENI. CDR3 sequence reads: CASSPGRGTDEKLFF. The CDR3 DNA follows: TGTGCCAGCTCACCAGGGAGGGGGACCGATGAAAAACTGTTTTTT.

The rearrangement uses TRBV7-3 and TRBJ2-2, with 8 bases fitting TRBD2. Trimming took 6 bases from V and 6 from J; bases not matched to a gene: 18. The germline V gene encodes CDR1 SGHTA and CDR2 FQGTGA. This CDR3 spans 18 amino acids. CDR3 nucleotide sequence: TGTGCCAGCAGTACTCAAGCGGACGTGCGGGGGGCCGCCGGGGAGCTGTTTTTT. This translates into CASSTQADVRGAAGELFF.

This rearrangement joins TRBV18 to TRBJ2-5, with 7 bases that match TRBD1. The CDR3 is 14 residues long. The V gene's germline CDR1 is KGHSH and CDR2 LQKENI. Losses at the gene ends were 2 bases for V and 2 bases for J; bases not matched to a gene: 2. Here the CDR3 DNA reads TGTGCCAGCTCACCAGGGACAGTACAAGAGACCCAGTACTTC. Residues: CASSPGTVQETQYF.

The chain joins TRBV15 to TRBJ2-5, with 8 positions matching TRBD2. Losses at the gene ends were 0 bases for V and 6 bases for J; bases not matched to a gene: 6. The CDR3 consists of 15 residues. Germline V gene lookup returns CDR1 LNHNV and CDR2 YYDKDF (reference sequence). In DNA form, the CDR3 reads TGTGCCACCAGCAGAGATCAGCGCGGGGGGAAGACCCAGTACTTC. Its protein is CATSRDQRGGKTQYF.

The V and J genes are TRBV18 and TRBJ2-3; tentative D call: TRBD1 (6 bases). The V end was cut by 3 bases, the J end by 0 bases, with 16 bases between. CDR3 length equals 17 residues. CDR1 is KGHSH and CDR2 is LQKENI in the germline V gene. The DNA of the CDR3 is TGTGCCAGCTCACCCTTGACAGGACGTGCTAGCACAGATACGCAGTATTTT. It encodes CASSPLTGRASTDTQYF.

The CDR3 sequence: CSVGLGAEGYTF. As DNA, the CDR3 is TGCAGCGTTGGATTGGGGGCGGAGGGCTACACCTTC. The J gene is TRBJ1-2, the V gene TRBV29-1; the D gene is possibly TRBD1 (6 bases). V lost 4 bases, J lost 8 bases, and 14 bases lay in between. CDR3 length equals 12 residues. Germline lookup yields CDR1 SQVTM and CDR2 ANQGSEA.

The chain carries TRBV24-1 and TRBJ2-2; D gene ambiguous. The CDR3 sequence is 13 residues long. Germline CDR1 and CDR2: KGHDR and SFDVKD. Trimming took 7 bases from V and 8 from J, leaving 13 bases between them. In DNA, the CDR3 is TGTGCCACCAGCGAGCCCACCCCTGGGGAGCTGTTTTTT. Translation: CATSEPTPGELFF.

The J gene is TRBJ1-1, the V gene TRBV29-1; 7 bases line up with TRBD1. The V gene's germline CDR1 is SQVTM and CDR2 ANQGSEA. J gave up 14 bases and V 4 bases, and 10 bases lay outside the gene matches. This CDR3 spans 11 amino acids. CDR3 nucleotide sequence: TGCAGCGTTGGTACGGGACAGAGAGAGTTCTTT. This translates into CSVGTGQREFF.

The chain is built from TRBV18 and TRBJ1-2, with D maybe TRBD1 (5 bases). The CDR3 runs 11 residues. The V gene's germline CDR1 is KGHSH and CDR2 LQKENI. V lost 5 bases and J 8 bases, leaving 9 bases between the germline ends. CDR3 bases: TGTGCCAGCTCAGGGGCGTCGGGCTACACCTTC. Amino acid sequence: CASSGASGYTF. Combining the CDR3 with reference TRBV18 and TRBJ1-2 gives the whole variable domain NAGVMQNPRHLVRRRGQEARLRCSPMKGHSHVYWYRQLPEEGLKFMVYLQKENIIDESGMPKERFSAEFPKEGPSILRIQQVVRGDSAAYFCASSGASGYTFGSGTRLTVV.

This clone was detected once. The chain employs TRBV5-1 and TRBJ1-2; TRBD1 aligns across 7 bases. Germline V CDR1 and CDR2: SGHRS, YFSETQ. CDR3 length: 14 residues. V gave up 7 bases and J gave up 5 bases; unmatched junction bases: 11. The CDR3 sequence is CASLETGSPYGYTF. CDR3 coding DNA: TGCGCCAGCCTTGAGACAGGGAGTCCGTATGGCTACACCTTC.

This clone was seen only once. The rearrangement uses TRBV10-1 and TRBJ1-2; possibly TRBD1 for D (5 bases). The CDR3 has 13 residues. V lost 3 bases to trimming and J lost 1 base, with 6 bases between them. Per germline, CDR1 WNHNN and CDR2 SYGVQD (reference sequence). Here the CDR3 DNA reads TGCGCCAGCAGTGAACAGGTTAACTATGGCTACACCTTC. Translating gives CASSEQVNYGYTF.

The chain joins TRBV19 to TRBJ1-4, with TRBD1 as a possible D gene (5 bases). Trimming took 2 bases from V and 2 from J, leaving 12 bases between them. The CDR3 consists of 16 residues. Germline CDR1 and CDR2: LNHDA and SQIVND (reference sequence). The CDR3 loop reads CASSITGGSTNEKLFF. The CDR3 DNA reads TGTGCCAGTAGTATAACCGGGGGTTCGACTAATGAAAAACTGTTTTTT.

The chain joins TRBV19 to TRBJ1-4, with D unclear. The V gene lost 1 base and the J gene lost 3 bases, with 12 bases spanning the gap. Per the germline V gene, CDR1 is LNHDA and CDR2 is SQIVND (reference sequence). This CDR3 has 16 amino acids. The CDR3 DNA sequence: TGTGCCAGTAGTATAGGTCTGACTGATGCTAATGAAAAACTGTTTTTT. Translation: CASSIGLTDANEKLFF.

The V and J genes are TRBV28 and TRBJ1-2; no firm D call. The CDR3 sequence is 13 residues long. The germline V gene encodes CDR1 MDHEN and CDR2 SYDVKM. V lost 3 bases and J 2 bases, leaving 7 bases between the germline ends. CDR3 nucleotide sequence: TGTGCCAGCAGTTTCCCGGGGAACTATGGCTACACCTTC. This gives the protein CASSFPGNYGYTF.

This clone showed up just once. The gene calls are TRBV11-2 and TRBJ1-1, with 7 nucleotides matching TRBD1. The CDR3 spans 15 residues. V gave up 5 bases and J gave up 1 base; unmatched junction bases: 7. CDR1 and CDR2 from the germline V gene are SGHAT and FQNNGV. CDR3 sequence reads: CASSPRTGPNTEAFF. CDR3 in DNA: TGTGCCAGCAGCCCACGGACAGGCCCGAACACTGAAGCTTTCTTT. The whole variable domain, remainder taken from reference TRBV11-2 and TRBJ1-1, is EAGVAQSPRYKIIEKRQSVAFWCNPISGHATLYWYQQILGQGPKLLIQFQNNGVVDDSQLPKDRFSAERLKGVDSTLKIQPAKLEDSAVYLCASSPRTGPNTEAFFGQGTRLTVV.

The chain couples TRBV2 to TRBJ2-5; 7 bases align to TRBD1. This CDR3 comprises 14 residues. Germline assignment: CDR1 SNHLY and CDR2 FYNNEI. V trimming: 3 bases; J trimming: 4 bases; junction bases outside the gene matches: 5. This CDR3 reads CASSDTGVPETQYF. DNA for the CDR3: TGTGCCAGCAGTGATACAGGGGTTCCAGAGACCCAGTACTTC. Drawing the rest from reference TRBV2 and TRBJ2-5, the complete variable domain is EPEVTQTPSHQVTQMGQEVILRCVPISNHLYFYWYRQILGQKVEFLVSFYNNEISEKSEIFDDQFSVERPDGSNFTLKIRSTKLEDSAMYFCASSDTGVPETQYFGPGTRLLVL.

This chain joins TRBV29-1 and TRBJ2-5; the D gene is possibly TRBD2 (5 bases). Germline assignment: CDR1 SQVTM and CDR2 ANQGSEA. The CDR3 length is 13 residues. V lost 5 bases and J 1 base, leaving 11 bases between the germline ends. The CDR3 DNA sequence: TGCAGCGTTACCTCGGGATTCCAAGAGACCCAGTACTTC. Translated: CSVTSGFQETQYF.

V gene TRBV5-1 combines with J gene TRBJ2-1, with D possibly being TRBD2 (5 bases). Germline CDR1 reads SGHRS; CDR2 reads YFSETQ. The CDR3 sequence is 16 residues long. V was pared by 2 bases and J by 2 bases, with 14 bases between. The CDR3 DNA follows: TGCGCCAGCAGCTTAGGACTTCCCGGCCCCTACAATGAGCAGTTCTTC. This translates into CASSLGLPGPYNEQFF.

The CDR3 DNA reads TGCGCCAGCACCCGACAGGGGGACTCTGGAAACACCATATATTTT. Its protein is CASTRQGDSGNTIYF. The chain recombines TRBV5-1 with TRBJ1-3, with 9 bases aligning to TRBD1. The CDR3 is made up of 15 amino acids. Germline assignment: CDR1 SGHRS and CDR2 YFSETQ. J lost 0 bases, V lost 6 bases, and 4 bases had no gene match.

The V gene is TRBV7-9, the J gene TRBJ2-3, with D maybe TRBD2 (5 bases). In germline, CDR1 is SEHNR, CDR2 FQNEAQ (reference sequence). Trimming pared 11 bases from V and 6 bases from J, leaving 12 bases between. The CDR3 length is 11 residues. The CDR3 DNA follows: TGTGCCGCAGGACTCGGGGATACGCAGTATTTT. Protein sequence: CAAGLGDTQYF.

The V gene is TRBV18, the J gene TRBJ2-5, with a possible D match to TRBD2 (5 bases). Germline V gene data show CDR1 as KGHSH and CDR2 as LQKENI. The germline V and J ends were trimmed by 1 base and 4 bases, with 10 bases remaining between them. The CDR3 has 14 residues. CDR3 region: CASSPLASVETQYF. The CDR3 nucleotides read TGTGCCAGCTCACCACTAGCGTCTGTAGAGACCCAGTACTTC.

In nucleotides, the CDR3 is TGCGCCAGCAGCTTTGACAGGGATAATTCACCCCTCCACTTT. Residues: CASSFDRDNSPLHF. The V call is TRBV5-1, the J call TRBJ1-6, with 7 bases lining up with TRBD1. The CDR3 is 14 amino acids. CDR1 and CDR2 from the germline V gene are SGHRS and YFSETQ. The trim removed 2 bases at V and 5 bases at J, leaving 1 base unmatched.

The chain joins TRBV14 to TRBJ1-1; D is possibly TRBD1 (6 bases). Trimming removed 1 base from V and 9 bases from J, with 12 bases in between. Germline CDR1 and CDR2: SGHDN and FVKESK. This CDR3 has 13 amino acids. CDR3 DNA: TGTGCCAGCAGCCAAGTGGGGGCGGCTCAAGCTTTCTTT. Amino acid sequence: CASSQVGAAQAFF.

V is TRBV7-9 and J is TRBJ1-2; D may be TRBD1 (6 bases). This CDR3 contains 15 residues. Looked up from germline, CDR1 is SEHNR and CDR2 is FQNEAQ (reference sequence). Trimming shortened V by 0 bases and J by 2 bases, and 10 bases separated the two germline ends. CDR3 amino acids: CASSLAGAANYGYTF. The CDR3, as DNA: TGTGCCAGCAGCTTAGCGGGGGCAGCCAACTATGGCTACACCTTC.